This T cell receptor (beta chain) stems from a study of cytomegalovirus exposure and HLA in healthy donors. The wider study: Inside one of the first data releases sat roughly 80 million unique TCRs taken from HLA-typed donors.

The V gene's germline CDR1 is MDHEN and CDR2 SYDVKM. The CDR3 covers 13 residues. J was trimmed by 9 bases and V by 5 bases; bases with no gene match: 7. Primers for the PCR totalled 60 Vbeta and 13 Jbeta. Measured with immunoSEQ multiplex PCR; TCRdb has only the in-frame clones, and not every one. The repertoire consists of roughly 110,000 clones, with more than 65% occurring once and the leading ten covering about 6%. Details on this clone: The antigen is not known.

General observations from the study: HLA restriction was apparent for most CMV-associated TCR beta chains in a later analysis. Previously analyzed data showed that most TCR beta V segments were productive at a frequency of about 87% or about 30%.

This receptor was taken from a woman aged 50 to 60 in good health and CMV-seropositive. The genes are TRBV28 and TRBJ2-1, with 7 positions matching TRBD2. What was sequenced was PBMCs. The CDR3 is CASSPSGGLEQFF. The DNA of the CDR3 is TGTGCCAGCAGTCCCTCGGGGGGACTTGAGCAGTTCTTC.